This TCR beta chain stems from a study of spatial heterogeneity in lung cancer. Unique molecular identifiers tagged every individual TCR cDNA molecule. Each CDR3 protein is one row after TCRdb ran MiXCR on the 5' RACE reads. In the table there are about 4,400 distinct CDR3 sequences, almost 35% of which are singletons. Noted time point: sample taken at primary tumor resection. Whole RNA, which was extracted from tumor, nontumor lung tissue or frozen PBMC, was sequenced without any cell sorting. The donors were about 67 patients with non-small cell lung cancer that was early-stage and untreated. The CDR3 is 13 residues long. Per germline, CDR1 WSHSY and CDR2 SAAADI. Trimming took 5 bases from V and 0 from J, leaving 8 bases between them. By sample fraction, this clonotype is medium-sized. This beta chain is an off-target read within a library intended for alpha chains, so its frequency means little.

V usage is TRBV10-2 and J usage is TRBJ2-7, with a tentative D call TRBD2 (5 bases). The starting material was PBMCs, obtained at surgery. This receptor was taken from a male donor with early-stage non-small cell lung cancer. CDR3 DNA: TGCGCCAGCAGTTTCACTAGCTCCTACGAGCAGTACTTC. It encodes CASSFTSSYEQYF.